These 20 T cell receptor beta chains share one sample of origin, sequenced in a study of control samples from healthy donors and cancer patients. Using immunoSEQ multiplex PCR, the repertoire was profiled, and TCRdb retains in-frame clones only, with some absent. The table lists about 130,000 clones, around 90% of them singletons. The sequenced sample was blood. These receptors were collected from a man in his forties or fifties in good health.

As for this clone: Compared with germline, one end of the junction differs, possibly owing to a read error. The chain recombines TRBV19 with TRBJ1-2; no clear D gene. Germline V lookup: CDR1 LNHDA, CDR2 SQIVND (reference sequence). The CDR3 has 11 amino acids. The chain's CDR3 is CPPETKYGYTF. In DNA, the CDR3 is TGCCCCCCCGAGACTAAATATGGCTACACCTTC.

The V and J genes are TRBV5-1 and TRBJ2-7, with D maybe TRBD1 (5 bases). The CDR3 covers 14 residues. From germline, CDR1 is SGHRS and CDR2 YFSETQ. V was shortened by 1 base and J by 3 bases, with 11 bases between the two germline ends. CDR3 amino acids: CASSLRQPIYEQYF. The DNA for the CDR3 is TGCGCCAGCAGCTTGAGACAGCCTATCTACGAGCAGTACTTC.

The rearrangement links TRBV7-3 to TRBJ1-1; the D gene is possibly TRBD1 (6 bases). CDR3 length: 13 amino acids. Trimming pared 4 bases from V and 1 base from J, leaving 7 bases between. The germline V gene encodes CDR1 SGHTA and CDR2 FQGTGA. The CDR3 is CASSSDRNTEAFF. The DNA of the CDR3 is TGTGCCAGCAGCTCGGACAGGAACACTGAAGCTTTCTTT.

V and J are TRBV6-5 and TRBJ2-3; the D gene is possibly TRBD2 (7 bases). The germline CDR1 and CDR2 sequences are MNHEY and SVGAGI. The germline V and J ends were trimmed by 6 bases and 0 bases, with 13 bases remaining between them. The CDR3 extends over 15 amino acids. CDR3 in DNA: TGTGCCAGCAGCCGCGGGGGCGGGAGCACAGATACGCAGTATTTT. Residues: CASSRGGGSTDTQYF.

This clone was counted only a few times. V is TRBV18 and J is TRBJ1-5, with D hard to call. This CDR3 has 16 amino acids. Trimming took off 3 bases at V and 0 bases at J, with 12 bases between the two ends. Germline-derived CDR1 and CDR2 are KGHSH and LQKENI. The CDR3 DNA reads TGTGCCAGCTCACCCTTCTTCCGTCTTAGCAATCAGCCCCAGCATTTT. As protein: CASSPFFRLSNQPQHF.

The chain is built from TRBV5-4 and TRBJ2-5; 7 bases match TRBD1. J gave up 5 bases and V 2 bases, and 6 bases lay outside the gene matches. Per germline, CDR1 SGHNT and CDR2 YYREEE (reference sequence). The CDR3 spans 14 residues. The CDR3 nucleotides read TGTGCCAGCAGCTTAAAAGGGGGCTGGGAGACCCAGTACTTC. Its protein product is CASSLKGGWETQYF.

In its sample, this clone was seen a few times. The chain combines TRBV6-1 with TRBJ2-1; D unclear. The CDR3 contains 13 residues. Germline V CDR1 and CDR2: MNHNS, SASEGT. V dropped 1 base and J dropped 9 bases, with 10 bases sitting between them. The CDR3 DNA follows: TGTGCCAGCAGTGAAGTATCATGGGGTGAGCAGTTCTTC. As protein: CASSEVSWGEQFF.

This chain's CDR3 is CASSLGAEDYGYTF. The CDR3 nucleotides read TGTGCCAGCAGCTTAGGCGCAGAAGACTATGGCTACACCTTC. The rearrangement joins TRBV7-2 to TRBJ1-2; D unresolved. This CDR3 has 14 amino acids. The germline CDR1 and CDR2 sequences are SGHTA and FQGNSA. Trimming removed 1 base from V and 3 bases from J, with 9 bases in between.

The chain is built from TRBV5-1 and TRBJ2-1, with D unresolved. Germline CDR1 is SGHRS and CDR2 is YFSETQ. The germline V and J ends were trimmed by 0 bases and 6 bases, with 13 bases remaining between them. The CDR3 runs to 15 residues. The DNA for the CDR3 is TGCGCCAGCAGCTTGGGACCGCATGTAAGCAATGAGCAGTTCTTC. Protein: CASSLGPHVSNEQFF.

The chain recombines TRBV7-3 with TRBJ1-5; no firm D call. The germline gives CDR1 SGHTA, CDR2 FQGTGA. The CDR3 is 13 amino acids. V dropped 3 bases and J dropped 3 bases, with 6 bases sitting between them. As DNA, the CDR3 is TGTGCCAGCAGCTTGGCACACAATCAGCCCCAGCATTTT. Its translation is CASSLAHNQPQHF.

This clone was counted between two and nine times. The genes are TRBV6-1 and TRBJ1-1; D uncertain. The ends were cut back, 3 bases at V and 0 bases at J, with 8 bases in the middle. Germline V gives CDR1 MNHNS, CDR2 SASEGT. The CDR3 runs to 14 residues. The CDR3 protein is CASSDRFMNTEAFF. In nucleotides, the CDR3 is TGTGCCAGCAGTGACAGGTTTATGAACACTGAAGCTTTCTTT.

This chain links TRBV18 with TRBJ1-1, with D perhaps TRBD1 (5 bases). Germline-derived CDR1 and CDR2 are KGHSH and LQKENI. Trimming took 3 bases from V and 7 from J, leaving 12 bases between them. The CDR3 is made up of 13 amino acids. CDR3 bases: TGTGCCAGCTCACCCAGGGTGGGGGTTGAAGCTTTCTTT. This codes for CASSPRVGVEAFF. The variable domain in full, completed from reference TRBV18 and TRBJ1-1, reads NAGVMQNPRHLVRRRGQEARLRCSPMKGHSHVYWYRQLPEEGLKFMVYLQKENIIDESGMPKERFSAEFPKEGPSILRIQQVVRGDSAAYFCASSPRVGVEAFFGQGTRLTVV.

This clone occurred once. The chain's CDR3 is CASSPKGSYPIVEPQHF. The CDR3 bases are TGTGCCAGTAGTCCGAAAGGGAGTTACCCAATCGTCGAGCCCCAGCATTTT. The chain recombines TRBV19 with TRBJ1-5; no definite D call. Trimming stripped 5 bases from V and 8 bases from J, with 25 bases between. Germline V gene lookup returns CDR1 LNHDA and CDR2 SQIVND (reference sequence). This CDR3 has 17 residues. Full variable domain (missing parts from reference TRBV19 and TRBJ1-5): DGGITQSPKYLFRKEGQNVTLSCEQNLNHDAMYWYRQDPGQGLRLIYYSQIVNDFQKGDIAEGYSVSREKKESFPLTVTSAQKNPTAFYLCASSPKGSYPIVEPQHFGDGTRLSIL.

The V call is TRBV6-2 or TRBV6-3, the J call TRBJ1-5; D is ambiguous. The germline gives CDR1 MNHEY, CDR2 SVGEGT. There are 12 residues in the CDR3. Trimming removed 2 bases from V and 7 bases from J, with 6 bases in between. Here the CDR3 DNA reads TGTGCCAGCAGTTACCGGGTCCAGCCCCAGCATTTT. This translates into CASSYRVQPQHF.

V gene TRBV28 combines with J gene TRBJ1-2; D not certain. The CDR3 has 12 residues. CDR1 and CDR2 (germline): MDHEN, SYDVKM. V lost 6 bases and J 7 bases, leaving 12 bases between the germline ends. CDR3 amino acids: CASSLALVGYTF. DNA for the CDR3: TGTGCCAGCAGCTTGGCCCTCGTTGGCTACACCTTC.

The CDR3 loop reads CASSLAERGGPRLNEQFF. In nucleotides, the CDR3 is TGCGCCAGCAGCTTGGCAGAGCGGGGGGGCCCCCGATTAAATGAGCAGTTCTTC. The gene calls are TRBV5-1 and TRBJ2-1, with 10 bases identical to TRBD2. Germline V gene lookup returns CDR1 SGHRS and CDR2 YFSETQ. Unmatched junction bases numbered 13, after V lost 0 bases and J lost 7 bases. The CDR3 loop spans 18 amino acids.

The chain couples TRBV6-5 to TRBJ1-1, with D unclear. Trimming removed 2 bases at V and 0 bases at J, with 13 bases between. The CDR3 is 16 amino acids. Germline V gene lookup returns CDR1 MNHEY and CDR2 SVGAGI. The CDR3 protein is CASSYRVFNMNTEAFF. DNA for the CDR3: TGTGCCAGCAGTTACCGGGTATTTAACATGAACACTGAAGCTTTCTTT.

The DNA of the CDR3 is TGCGCCAGCAGCCAAGGGTATTTTGCAACTAATGAAAAACTGTTTTTT. Translated: CASSQGYFATNEKLFF. The V and J genes are TRBV4-1 and TRBJ1-4; no definite D call. The CDR3 length is 16 residues. The V gene's germline CDR1 is MGHRA and CDR2 YSYEKL. Trimming removed 1 base from V and 0 bases from J, with 9 bases in between.

The rearrangement uses TRBV7-6 and TRBJ1-5, with D perhaps matching TRBD1 (5 bases). This CDR3 is built from 16 residues. V dropped 5 bases and J dropped 2 bases, with 16 bases sitting between them. Looked up from germline, CDR1 is SGHVS and CDR2 is FNYEAQ. Here the CDR3 DNA reads TGTGCCAGCAGCCCCTGGGGGGGGGAAGGCAATCAGCCCCAGCATTTT. Residues: CASSPWGGEGNQPQHF.

This clone has a single count. This chain joins TRBV5-6 and TRBJ1-1; possibly TRBD1 for D (5 bases). Germline V CDR1 and CDR2: SGHDT, YYEEEE. The CDR3 contains 16 residues. V shed 3 bases and J shed 2 bases, with 17 bases lying between them. The CDR3 sequence: CASSSGPSFSNTEAFF. The CDR3 DNA reads as TGTGCCAGCAGCTCGGGACCTTCTTTTTCTAACACTGAAGCTTTCTTT.